The 12 T cell receptor beta chains below were found in one sample sequenced in a study of CD4+ T cells in melanoma. Libraries were prepared by immunoSEQ multiplex PCR; TCRdb keeps only in-frame clonotypes and omits some of them. The table shows around 130,000 clones, with around 90% occurring only once. These receptors were obtained from a human donor with melanoma.

This chain links TRBV7-9 with TRBJ1-4, with D unresolved. This CDR3 contains 12 residues. With 5 bases removed from V and 7 bases from J, the gap between germline ends came to 8 bases. Germline assignment: CDR1 SEHNR and CDR2 FQNEAQ (reference sequence). CDR3 sequence: CASSPSAEKLFF. As DNA, the CDR3 is TGTGCCAGCAGCCCAAGCGCTGAAAAACTGTTTTTT.

V is TRBV6-1 and J is TRBJ1-2; a weak D match, TRBD1 (5 bases). This CDR3 has 14 amino acids. Germline CDR1 reads MNHNS; CDR2 reads SASEGT. V shed 4 bases and J shed 3 bases, with 12 bases lying between them. The CDR3 DNA reads as TGTGCCAGCAGTGGGGGGGGTACCGACTATGGCTACACCTTC. Translation: CASSGGGTDYGYTF.

The V and J genes are TRBV10-3 and TRBJ2-7; tentative D call: TRBD1 (5 bases). Germline V gives CDR1 ENHRY, CDR2 SYGVKD. CDR3 length: 15 residues. V lost 6 bases and J 2 bases, leaving 17 bases between the germline ends. CDR3 sequence: CAIRKTGDQAYEQYF. CDR3 DNA sequence: TGTGCCATCAGAAAAACAGGCGACCAAGCCTACGAGCAGTACTTC.

The CDR3 DNA is TGTGCCAGCAGTTTGGCAGGACTGTCCCTATTAGACTACACCTTC. Its translation: CASSLAGLSLLDYTF. This sequence joins TRBV6-6 and TRBJ1-2; the D is unclear. CDR3 length equals 15 residues. Trimming shortened V by 4 bases and J by 10 bases, and 22 bases separated the two germline ends. Germline loops: CDR1 MNHNY, CDR2 SVGAGI (reference sequence).

The chain combines TRBV6-1 with TRBJ1-1; D not resolved. There are 14 residues in the CDR3. Germline V gene data show CDR1 as MNHNS and CDR2 as SASEGT. The ends were cut back, 6 bases at V and 0 bases at J, with 11 bases in the middle. CDR3 sequence reads: CASRFAGLNTEAFF. The CDR3 DNA follows: TGTGCCAGCAGATTCGCCGGACTGAACACTGAAGCTTTCTTT.

This chain uses TRBV2 with TRBJ1-2; a weak D match, TRBD1 (6 bases). V was trimmed by 8 bases and J by 8 bases, leaving 18 bases between them. The CDR3 is 13 amino acids. Germline V CDR1 and CDR2: SNHLY, FYNNEI. The CDR3 sequence: CASLVEQGMGYTF. CDR3 coding DNA: TGTGCCAGCCTAGTGGAACAGGGTATGGGCTACACCTTC.

The rearrangement links TRBV5-4 to TRBJ2-2; 7 bases line up with TRBD2. Looked up from germline, CDR1 is SGHNT and CDR2 is YYREEE (reference sequence). The CDR3 has 15 residues. The junction had 4 bases not matched to a gene; V was cut back by 4 bases and J by 1 base. The CDR3 protein is CASSNSGWNTGELFF. The CDR3 coding sequence is TGTGCCAGCAGCAATAGCGGGTGGAACACCGGGGAGCTGTTTTTT.

The chain combines TRBV29-1 with TRBJ2-7; D tentatively fits TRBD1 or TRBD2 (6 bases each). V was trimmed by 4 bases and J by 2 bases, leaving 9 bases between them. Looked up from germline, CDR1 is SQVTM and CDR2 is ANQGSEA. The CDR3 consists of 12 residues. CDR3 region: CSVVGGPYEQYF. Here the CDR3 DNA reads TGCAGCGTTGTCGGGGGCCCCTACGAGCAGTACTTC.

V is TRBV4-2 and J is TRBJ1-1, with D unresolved. This CDR3 comprises 14 residues. Trimming shortened V by 1 base and J by 4 bases, and 10 bases separated the two germline ends. CDR1 and CDR2 from the germline V gene are LGHNA and YNFKEQ. The CDR3, as DNA: TGTGCCAGCAGCCAAGTCAACACGATCACTGAAGCTTTCTTT. Translation: CASSQVNTITEAFF.

The chain employs TRBV7-9 and TRBJ1-3; D not certain. Trimming left V 3 bases short and J 2 bases short, with 11 bases between. Germline V gene lookup returns CDR1 SEHNR and CDR2 FQNEAQ (reference sequence). This CDR3 is built from 15 residues. Here the CDR3 reads CASSLVPLPGNTIYF. The CDR3 bases are TGTGCCAGCAGCTTGGTACCTCTTCCTGGAAACACCATATATTTT.

In this sample, this clone turned up a few times. J is TRBJ1-4 and V is TRBV29-1; a possible D gene is TRBD1 (5 bases). Germline V gene sequence: CDR1 SQVTM, CDR2 ANQGSEA. Trimming removed 3 bases from V and 8 bases from J, with 13 bases in between. The length of the CDR3 is 13 residues. CDR3 DNA sequence: TGCAGCGTTGACGGTCAGGGAGAGGAAAAACTGTTTTTT. Translated, it gives CSVDGQGEEKLFF.

This chain links TRBV29-1 with TRBJ1-1, with TRBD1 as a possible D gene (5 bases). This CDR3 is 13 amino acids long. In germline, CDR1 is SQVTM, CDR2 ANQGSEA. Trimming took 7 bases from V and 1 from J, leaving 13 bases between them. The DNA of the CDR3 is TGCAGCGGGGGGGGATACAGGAACACTGAAGCTTTCTTT. It codes for CSGGGYRNTEAFF.